This T cell receptor (beta chain) comes out of a study of T cells after yellow fever vaccination. The V end lost 8 bases, the J end lost 3 bases, and 11 bases lay between the germline ends. This CDR3 has 13 amino acids. Germline CDR1 DFQATT, CDR2 SNEGSKA (reference sequence). A universal primer site and UMIs were added as TCR cDNA was made by 5'RACE template switching. MiXCR was run by TCRdb on the 5' RACE reads, yielding one entry per CDR3 protein. There are over 300,000 distinct CDR3 sequences in the sample; around 7% occur only once, and around 17% lies in the top ten. Sequencing was performed on PBMCs, taken about 41 days after the first yellow fever vaccination. The sequence was collected from a man aged 18 to 30 who received the YFV17D yellow fever vaccine. The chain employs TRBV20-1 and TRBJ1-6, with no clear D. The DNA of the CDR3 is TGCAGTTCCCGCGGAGGCTATAATTCACCCCTCCACTTT. It translates to CSSRGGYNSPLHF.